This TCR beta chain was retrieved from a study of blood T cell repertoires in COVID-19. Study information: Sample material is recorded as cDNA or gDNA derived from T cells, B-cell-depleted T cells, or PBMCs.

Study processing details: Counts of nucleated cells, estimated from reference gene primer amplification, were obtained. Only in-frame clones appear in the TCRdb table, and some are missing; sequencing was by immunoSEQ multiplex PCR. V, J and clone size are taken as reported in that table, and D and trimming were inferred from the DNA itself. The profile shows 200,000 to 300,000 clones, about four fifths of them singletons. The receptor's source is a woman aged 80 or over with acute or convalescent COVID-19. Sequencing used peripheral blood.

The DNA of the CDR3 is TGCAGCGTCGGGACAGGGCCCACAGATACGCAGTATTTT. Its translation is CSVGTGPTDTQYF. The rearrangement links TRBV29-1 to TRBJ2-3; 9 bases line up with TRBD1. The CDR3 has 13 amino acids. Germline CDR1 SQVTM, CDR2 ANQGSEA. After removal of 6 bases from V and 2 bases from J, the junction contained 3 bases not matched to a gene.